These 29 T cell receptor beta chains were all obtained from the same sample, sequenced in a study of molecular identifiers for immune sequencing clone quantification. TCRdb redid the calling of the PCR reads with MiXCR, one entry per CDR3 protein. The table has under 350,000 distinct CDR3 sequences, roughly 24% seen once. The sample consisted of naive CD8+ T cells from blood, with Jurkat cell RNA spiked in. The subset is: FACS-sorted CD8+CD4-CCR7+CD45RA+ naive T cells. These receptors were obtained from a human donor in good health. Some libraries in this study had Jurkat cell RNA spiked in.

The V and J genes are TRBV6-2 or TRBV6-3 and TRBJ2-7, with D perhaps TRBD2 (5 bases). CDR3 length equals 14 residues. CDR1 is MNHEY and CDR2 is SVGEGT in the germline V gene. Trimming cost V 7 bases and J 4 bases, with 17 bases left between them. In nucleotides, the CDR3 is TGTGCCAGCACCGCGGTTGAGGGCGCGTACGAGCAGTACTTC. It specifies CASTAVEGAYEQYF.

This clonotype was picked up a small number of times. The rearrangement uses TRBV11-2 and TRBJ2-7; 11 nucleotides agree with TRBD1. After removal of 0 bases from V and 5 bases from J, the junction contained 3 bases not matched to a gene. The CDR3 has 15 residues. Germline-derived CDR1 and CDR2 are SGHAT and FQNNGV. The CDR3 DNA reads TGTGCCAGCAGCTTAGACCGGACAGGGGGCAACGAGCAGTACTTC. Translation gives CASSLDRTGGNEQYF.

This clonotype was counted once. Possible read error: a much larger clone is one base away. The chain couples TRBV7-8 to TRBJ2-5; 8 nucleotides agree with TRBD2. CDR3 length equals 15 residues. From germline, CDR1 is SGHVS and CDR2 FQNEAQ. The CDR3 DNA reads TGTGCCAGGAGCTTAGTCGGGACTAGCCAAGAGACCCAGTACTTC. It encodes CARSLVGTSQETQYF.

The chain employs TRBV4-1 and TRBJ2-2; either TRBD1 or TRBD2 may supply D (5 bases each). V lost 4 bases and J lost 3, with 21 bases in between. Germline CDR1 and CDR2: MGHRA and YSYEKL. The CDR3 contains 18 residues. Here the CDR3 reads CASSLTLLGPMYTGELFF. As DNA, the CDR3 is TGCGCCAGCAGCCTCACCCTACTGGGACCTATGTACACCGGGGAGCTGTTTTTT.

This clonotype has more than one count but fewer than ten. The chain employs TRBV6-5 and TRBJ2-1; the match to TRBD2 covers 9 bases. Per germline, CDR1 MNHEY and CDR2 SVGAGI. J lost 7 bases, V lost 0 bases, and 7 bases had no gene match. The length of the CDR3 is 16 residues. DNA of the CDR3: TGTGCCAGCAGTTACTCGGCGGGAGGGTTGGGAAATGAGCAGTTCTTC. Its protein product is CASSYSAGGLGNEQFF.

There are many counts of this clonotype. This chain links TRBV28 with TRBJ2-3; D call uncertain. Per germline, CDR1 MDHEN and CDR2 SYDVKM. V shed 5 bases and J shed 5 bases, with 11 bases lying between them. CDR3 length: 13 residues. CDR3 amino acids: CASSDKPGDTQYF. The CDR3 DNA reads TGTGCCAGCAGTGACAAACCCGGAGATACGCAGTATTTT.

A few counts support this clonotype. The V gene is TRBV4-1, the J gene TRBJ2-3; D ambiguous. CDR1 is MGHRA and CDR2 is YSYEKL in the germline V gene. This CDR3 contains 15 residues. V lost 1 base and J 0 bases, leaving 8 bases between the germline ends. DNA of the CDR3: TGCGCCAGCAGCCAAGGACCGATTAGCACAGATACGCAGTATTTT. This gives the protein CASSQGPISTDTQYF.

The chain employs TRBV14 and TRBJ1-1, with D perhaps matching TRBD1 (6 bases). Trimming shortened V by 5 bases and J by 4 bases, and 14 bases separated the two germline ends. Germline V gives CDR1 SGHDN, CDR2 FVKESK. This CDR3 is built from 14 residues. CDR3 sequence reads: CASSFRGPSTEAFF. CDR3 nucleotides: TGTGCCAGCAGCTTCAGGGGCCCGAGCACTGAAGCTTTCTTT.

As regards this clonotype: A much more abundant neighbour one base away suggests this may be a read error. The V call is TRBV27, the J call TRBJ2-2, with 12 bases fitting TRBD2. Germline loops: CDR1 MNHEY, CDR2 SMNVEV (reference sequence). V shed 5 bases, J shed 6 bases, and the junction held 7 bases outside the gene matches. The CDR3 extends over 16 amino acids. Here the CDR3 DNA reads TGTGCCAGCAGTGCGCTAGCGGGAGGGCCCTCCGGGGAGCTGTTTTTT. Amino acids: CASSALAGGPSGELFF.

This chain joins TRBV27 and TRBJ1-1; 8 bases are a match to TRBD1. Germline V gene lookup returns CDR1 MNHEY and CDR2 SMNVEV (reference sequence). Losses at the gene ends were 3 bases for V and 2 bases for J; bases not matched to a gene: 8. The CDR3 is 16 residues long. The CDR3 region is CASSLFQGAPNTEAFF. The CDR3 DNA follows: TGTGCCAGCAGTTTGTTTCAGGGGGCCCCTAACACTGAAGCTTTCTTT.

CDR3 loop: CASGGTGNYGYTF. CDR3 nucleotides: TGTGCTAGTGGAGGGACAGGGAACTATGGCTACACCTTC. This rearrangement joins TRBV12-5 to TRBJ1-2; 9 bases are a match to TRBD1. The CDR3 is made up of 13 amino acids. V trimming: 6 bases; J trimming: 2 bases; junction bases outside the gene matches: 1. Germline CDR1 reads LGHNT; CDR2 reads FRNRAP.

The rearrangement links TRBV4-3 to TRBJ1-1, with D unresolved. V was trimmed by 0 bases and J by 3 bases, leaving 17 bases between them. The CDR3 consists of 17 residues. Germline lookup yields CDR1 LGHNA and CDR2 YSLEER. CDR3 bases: TGCGCCAGCAGCCAAGATCGTCACAGATCTTGGGACACTGAAGCTTTCTTT. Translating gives CASSQDRHRSWDTEAFF.

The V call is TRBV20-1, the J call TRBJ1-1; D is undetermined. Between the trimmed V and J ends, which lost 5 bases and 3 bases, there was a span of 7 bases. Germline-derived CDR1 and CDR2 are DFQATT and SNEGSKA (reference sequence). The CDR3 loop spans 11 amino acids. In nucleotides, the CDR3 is TGCAGTGCTGAATTGGACACTGAAGCTTTCTTT. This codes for CSAELDTEAFF.

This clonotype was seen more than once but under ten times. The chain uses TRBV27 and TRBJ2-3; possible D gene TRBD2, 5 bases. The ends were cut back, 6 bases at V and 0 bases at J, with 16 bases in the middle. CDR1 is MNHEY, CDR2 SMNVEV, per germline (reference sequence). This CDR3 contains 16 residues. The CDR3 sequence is CASRAGSSYSTDTQYF. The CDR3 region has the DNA TGTGCCAGCAGAGCCGGGTCTAGCTATAGCACAGATACGCAGTATTTT.

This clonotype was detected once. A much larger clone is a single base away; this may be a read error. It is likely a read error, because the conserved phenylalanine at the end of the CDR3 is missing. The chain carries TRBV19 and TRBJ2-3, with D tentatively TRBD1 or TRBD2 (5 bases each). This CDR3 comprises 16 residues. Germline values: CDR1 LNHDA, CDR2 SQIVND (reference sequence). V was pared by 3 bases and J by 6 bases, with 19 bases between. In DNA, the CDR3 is TGTGCCAGTAGTATTCACGGGGACCGGTCGGCCGATACGCAGTATTAT. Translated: CASSIHGDRSADTQYY.

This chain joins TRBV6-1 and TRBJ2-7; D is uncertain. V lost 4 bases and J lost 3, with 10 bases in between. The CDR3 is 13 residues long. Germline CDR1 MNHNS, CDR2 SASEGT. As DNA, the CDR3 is TGTGCCAGCAGTGTAGGGCTTATCTACGAGCAGTACTTC. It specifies CASSVGLIYEQYF.

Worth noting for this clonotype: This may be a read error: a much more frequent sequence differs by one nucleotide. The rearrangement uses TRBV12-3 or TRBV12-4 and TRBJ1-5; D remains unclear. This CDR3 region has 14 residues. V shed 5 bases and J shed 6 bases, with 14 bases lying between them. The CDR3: CASSPAGGTQPQHF. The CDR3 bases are TGTGCCAGCAGTCCGGCGGGTGGCACTCAGCCCCAGCATTTT.

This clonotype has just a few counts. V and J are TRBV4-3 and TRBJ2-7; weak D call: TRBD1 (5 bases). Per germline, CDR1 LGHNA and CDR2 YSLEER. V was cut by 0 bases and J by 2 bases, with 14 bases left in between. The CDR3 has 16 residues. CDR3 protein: CASSQDRDLGAYEQYF. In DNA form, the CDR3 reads TGCGCCAGCAGCCAAGATCGAGACCTAGGGGCCTACGAGCAGTACTTC.

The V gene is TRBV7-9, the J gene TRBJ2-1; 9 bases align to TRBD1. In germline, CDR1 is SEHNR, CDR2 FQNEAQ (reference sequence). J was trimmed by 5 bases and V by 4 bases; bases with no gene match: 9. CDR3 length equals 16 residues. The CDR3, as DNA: TGTGCCAGCAGCTCCCCGTATGGGACAGGGCACAATGAGCAGTTCTTC. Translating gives CASSSPYGTGHNEQFF. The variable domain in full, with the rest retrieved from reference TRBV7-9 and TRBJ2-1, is DTGVSQNPRHKITKRGQNVTFRCDPISEHNRLYWYRQTLGQGPEFLTYFQNEAQLEKSRLLSDRFSAERPKGSFSTLEIQRTEQGDSAMYLCASSSPYGTGHNEQFFGPGTRLTVL.

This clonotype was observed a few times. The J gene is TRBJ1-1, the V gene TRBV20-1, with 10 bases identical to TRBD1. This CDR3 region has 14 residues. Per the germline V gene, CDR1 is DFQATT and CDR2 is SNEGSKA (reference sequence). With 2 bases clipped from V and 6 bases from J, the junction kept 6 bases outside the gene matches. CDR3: CSARTRTGGPEAFF. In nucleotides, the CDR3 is TGCAGTGCTAGAACCCGGACAGGGGGTCCTGAAGCTTTCTTT.

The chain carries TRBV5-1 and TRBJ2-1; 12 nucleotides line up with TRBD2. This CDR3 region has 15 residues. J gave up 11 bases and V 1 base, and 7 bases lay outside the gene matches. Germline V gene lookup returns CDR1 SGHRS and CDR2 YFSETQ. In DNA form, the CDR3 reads TGCGCCAGCAGCTTGAGGACTAGCGGGGACCTTAAGCAGTTCTTC. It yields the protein CASSLRTSGDLKQFF.

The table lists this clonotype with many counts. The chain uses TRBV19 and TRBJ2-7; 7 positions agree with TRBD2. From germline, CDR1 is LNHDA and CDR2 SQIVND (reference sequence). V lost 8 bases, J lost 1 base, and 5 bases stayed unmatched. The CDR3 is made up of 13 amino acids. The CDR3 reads CASGPSGSYEQYF. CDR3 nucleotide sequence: TGTGCCAGTGGGCCTAGCGGATCCTACGAGCAGTACTTC.

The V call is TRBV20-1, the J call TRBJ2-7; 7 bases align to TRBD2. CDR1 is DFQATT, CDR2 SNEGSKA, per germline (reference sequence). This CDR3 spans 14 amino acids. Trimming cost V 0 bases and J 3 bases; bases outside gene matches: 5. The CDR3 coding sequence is TGCAGTGCTAGAGATCCGGGAGGCTACTACGAGCAGTACTTC. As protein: CSARDPGGYYEQYF.

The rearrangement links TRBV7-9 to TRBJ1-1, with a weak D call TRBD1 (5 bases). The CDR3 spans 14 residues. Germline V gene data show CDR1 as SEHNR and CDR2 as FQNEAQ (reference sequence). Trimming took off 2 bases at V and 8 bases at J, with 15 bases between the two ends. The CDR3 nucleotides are TGTGCCAGCAGCTTATTGAACGGGGCGTCCGAAGCTTTCTTT. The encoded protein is CASSLLNGASEAFF.

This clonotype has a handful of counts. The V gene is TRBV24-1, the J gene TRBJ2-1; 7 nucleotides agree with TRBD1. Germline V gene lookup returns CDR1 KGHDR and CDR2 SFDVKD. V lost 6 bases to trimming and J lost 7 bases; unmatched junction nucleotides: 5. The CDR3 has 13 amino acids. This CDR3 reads CATSTGAYNEQFF. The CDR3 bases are TGTGCCACCAGTACAGGGGCTTATAATGAGCAGTTCTTC.

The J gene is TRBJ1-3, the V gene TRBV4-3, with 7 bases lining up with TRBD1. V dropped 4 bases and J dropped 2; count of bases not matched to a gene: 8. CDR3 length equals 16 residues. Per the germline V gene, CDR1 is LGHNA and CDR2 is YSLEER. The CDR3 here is CASSRIQGPAGNTIYF. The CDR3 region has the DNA TGCGCCAGCAGCCGAATACAGGGGCCAGCTGGAAACACCATATATTTT.

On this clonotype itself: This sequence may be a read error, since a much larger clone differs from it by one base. This CDR3 reads CSVGCGGQRAEAFF. In nucleotides, the CDR3 is TGCAGCGTTGGGTGCGGGGGGCAACGAGCTGAAGCTTTCTTT. V is TRBV29-1 and J is TRBJ1-1; possibly TRBD1 for D (6 bases). The V gene lost 4 bases and the J gene lost 6 bases, with 18 bases spanning the gap. Per the germline V gene, CDR1 is SQVTM and CDR2 is ANQGSEA. The CDR3 covers 14 residues.

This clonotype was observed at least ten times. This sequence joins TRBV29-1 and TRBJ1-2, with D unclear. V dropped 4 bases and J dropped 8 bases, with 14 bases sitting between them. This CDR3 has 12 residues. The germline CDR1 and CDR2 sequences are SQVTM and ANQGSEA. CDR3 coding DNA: TGCAGCGTTGTCATAGGGCACGCGGGCTACACCTTC. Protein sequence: CSVVIGHAGYTF.

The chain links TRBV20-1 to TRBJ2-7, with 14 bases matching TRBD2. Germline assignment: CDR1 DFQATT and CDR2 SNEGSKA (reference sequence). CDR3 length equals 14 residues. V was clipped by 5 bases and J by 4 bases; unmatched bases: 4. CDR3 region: CSAVGTSGGYEQYF. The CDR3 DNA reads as TGCAGTGCTGTTGGGACTAGCGGGGGATACGAGCAGTACTTC.